A selection of T cell receptor beta chains follows, all from one sample in a study of cytomegalovirus exposure and HLA in healthy donors. Sequencing used immunoSEQ multiplex PCR; TCRdb keeps in-frame clones, though not all of them. The repertoire consists of fewer than 250,000 clones, with 81% occurring once and the leading ten covering around 1.9%. Sequencing input: PBMCs. These receptor sequences come from a man younger than 35 in good health and CMV-seronegative. Each CDR3 is given with its conserved first and last residue. A D gene is named only where the DNA matches it firmly. Rows may omit the clone size; those that give it use once, few, many or a size class.

J gene	CDR3 length	D gene	V gene	clone size	CDR3 DNA	CDR3 protein
TRBJ1-4	17	TRBD1	TRBV4-3	.	TGCGCCAGCAGCCAAGAATTAAGAGACAGGGAAAATGAAAAACTGTTTTTT	CASSQELRDRENEKLFF
TRBJ2-7	15	.	TRBV30	.	TGTGCCTGGAGTGTAAGTCTAGCTCGGGCCTACGAGCAGTACTTC	CAWSVSLARAYEQYF
TRBJ2-7	15	.	TRBV28	few	TGTGCCAGCAGCCGCCGGGAGACCTCTACCTACGAGCAGTACTTC	CASSRRETSTYEQYF
TRBJ1-2	17	TRBD1	TRBV18	.	TGTGCCAGCTCACCCGCGGCCAGGGGGCAGGAAAACTATGGCTACACCTTC	CASSPAARGQENYGYTF
TRBJ1-2	13	.	TRBV5-1	.	TGCGCCAGCAGCTTGACTCAGGGTTATGGCTACACCTTC	CASSLTQGYGYTF
TRBJ2-4	15	.	TRBV9	.	TGTGCCAGCAGCGTGAGCAGACTAGCCAAAAACATTCAGTACTTC	CASSVSRLAKNIQYF
TRBJ2-7	13	TRBD1	TRBV2	.	TGTGCCAGCAGCACGGACAGGTACTACGAGCAGTACTTC	CASSTDRYYEQYF
TRBJ2-7	16	TRBD1	TRBV7-9	.	TGTGCCAGCAGCTTAGTACGACAGGGGGGAGCCTACGAGCAGTACTTC	CASSLVRQGGAYEQYF
TRBJ2-1	14	TRBD2	TRBV28	.	TGTGCCAGCAGCGGACTAGATAGGGACAATGAGCAGTTCTTC	CASSGLDRDNEQFF
TRBJ2-7	14	TRBD1	TRBV5-6	.	TGTGCCAGCAGCCCATTGGCCAGGGGGTACGAGCAGTACTTC	CASSPLARGYEQYF
TRBJ2-1	14	TRBD1	TRBV19	.	TGTGCCAGTAGTATCGGGACAGCCTACAATGAGCAGTTCTTC	CASSIGTAYNEQFF
TRBJ1-1	13	TRBD1	TRBV19	.	TGTGCCAGTAGTATCGACAGGGACACTGAAGCTTTCTTT	CASSIDRDTEAFF
TRBJ2-7	13	.	TRBV27	.	TGTGCCAGCAGTTTATCTAGTTACTACGAGCAGTACTTC	CASSLSSYYEQYF
TRBJ1-4	14	.	TRBV7-2	.	TGTGCCAGCAGTTCAGGGGCAACTAATGAAAAACTGTTTTTT	CASSSGATNEKLFF
TRBJ2-3	17	.	TRBV5-1	once	TGCGCCAGCAGCTTGCCCCACAGGGCCATTCTTGACTTTACGCAGTATTTT	CASSLPHRAILDFTQYF
TRBJ1-3	13	.	TRBV29-1	.	TGCAGCGTAAGCGGGACACTAGGAAACACCATATATTTT	CSVSGTLGNTIYF
TRBJ2-1	16	TRBD2	TRBV4-3	once	TGCGCCAGCAGCCAAGTTCTAGCGGCACTCCACAATGAGCAGTTCTTC	CASSQVLAALHNEQFF
TRBJ2-5	16	TRBD2	TRBV5-1	.	TGCGCCAGCAGCCCAAGACTAGCGGGAGCCCAAGAGACCCAGTACTTC	CASSPRLAGAQETQYF
TRBJ2-2	15	.	TRBV5-1	once	TGCGCCAGCAGCTTTGAGACAGCGAACACCGGGGAGCTGTTTTTT	CASSFETANTGELFF
TRBJ2-7	15	.	TRBV11-2	.	TGTGCCAGCAGCTTAGGCGGGGGCGCTTCGAGGGAGCAGTACTTC	CASSLGGGASREQYF
TRBJ2-2	15	.	TRBV7-3	few	TGTGCCAGCAGCTTAAGGCCACAGGGCACCGGGGAGCTGTTTTTT	CASSLRPQGTGELFF
TRBJ2-5	13	.	TRBV27	.	TGTGCCAGCAGTTTATCCCTCCAAGAGACCCAGTACTTC	CASSLSLQETQYF
TRBJ2-6	17	TRBD1	TRBV4-3	once	TGCGCCAGCAGCCAAGGGACAGGGGGCTCTGGGGCCAACGTCCTGACTTTC	CASSQGTGGSGANVLTF
TRBJ1-1	12	TRBD1	TRBV10-1	few	TGCGCCCCCCAGGGGGCGCACACTGAAGCTTTCTTT	CAPQGAHTEAFF
TRBJ1-2	12	.	TRBV5-4	.	TGTGCCAGCAGTGCGCCTAACTATGGCTACACCTTC	CASSAPNYGYTF
TRBJ2-7	14	TRBD1	TRBV5-1	.	TGCGCCAGCAGCCATTGGGACAGGGTCAACGAGCAGTACTTC	CASSHWDRVNEQYF
TRBJ2-5	14	TRBD1	TRBV11-1	.	TGTGCCAGCAGCTTGACAGGGAACCAAGAGACCCAGTACTTC	CASSLTGNQETQYF
TRBJ2-7	15	TRBD1	TRBV27	.	TGTGCCGGCAGTTTATCCCCGGGACAGACCTACGAGCAGTACTTC	CAGSLSPGQTYEQYF
TRBJ2-4	18	TRBD2	TRBV9	few	TGTGCCAGCAGCGTATCGGGGACTAGCGGGAACCCCAAAAACATTCAGTACTTC	CASSVSGTSGNPKNIQYF
TRBJ1-5	14	.	TRBV7-8	.	TGTGCCAGCAGCTTAGCGCCGCGATATCAGCCCCAGCATTTT	CASSLAPRYQPQHF
TRBJ2-7	14	.	TRBV2	.	TGTGCCAGCAGTGAACCGGGACAAATCTACGAGCAGTACTTC	CASSEPGQIYEQYF
TRBJ2-5	15	.	TRBV27	.	TGTGCCAGCACCCGTTCAGGTCAGGCCCAAGAGACCCAGTACTTC	CASTRSGQAQETQYF
TRBJ2-1	14	TRBD1	TRBV19	.	TGTGCCAGTAAGGGACAGAGCTCCTACAATGAGCAGTTCTTC	CASKGQSSYNEQFF
TRBJ2-2	16	TRBD2	TRBV7-3	.	TGTGCCAGCAGCTTAACAGCGGGAGGGAGCACCGGGGAGCTGTTTTTT	CASSLTAGGSTGELFF
TRBJ2-3	16	.	TRBV29-1	.	TGCAGCGTTGAAGATCGTCTACGGACAGCCACAGATACGCAGTATTTT	CSVEDRLRTATDTQYF
TRBJ2-1	16	.	TRBV25-1	.	TGTGCCAGCAGTGGGGGAAGCGGAGGGGACTACAATGAGCAGTTCTTC	CASSGGSGGDYNEQFF
TRBJ1-4	15	TRBD1	TRBV7-2	.	TGTGCCAGCAGCTCCTCCAGGGGGTCGTACGAAAAACTGTTTTTT	CASSSSRGSYEKLFF
TRBJ2-5	12	.	TRBV6-5	.	TGTGCCAGCAGTACCATCCCGGGGACCCAGTACTTC	CASSTIPGTQYF
TRBJ1-1	13	.	TRBV10-1	.	TGCGCCAGCAGTGAGATGCAGGGAACTGAAGCTTTCTTT	CASSEMQGTEAFF
TRBJ2-5	11	.	TRBV5-6	.	TGTGCCAGCGGGCAGCAAGAGACCCAGTACTTC	CASGQQETQYF
TRBJ2-5	14	TRBD1	TRBV27	.	TGTGCCAGCAGTTTAGACAGGGGGCTAGGGACCCAGTACTTC	CASSLDRGLGTQYF
TRBJ2-1	13	TRBD2	TRBV9	.	TGTGCCAGCAGTACTAGCGGCCCCAATGAGCAGTTCTTC	CASSTSGPNEQFF
TRBJ1-4	15	.	TRBV10-3	once	TGTGCCATCAGTCCGTGGGGAGGTTTTGGTGAAAAACTGTTTTTT	CAISPWGGFGEKLFF
TRBJ2-3	15	TRBD2	TRBV11-2	once	TGTGCCAGCAGCTCCGTGTGGGGAGGGGAGGATACGCAGTATTTT	CASSSVWGGEDTQYF
TRBJ2-2	19	.	TRBV14	.	TGTGCCAGCAGCCATCAATACCTGATCACCCGGGACATCACCGGGGAGCTGTTTTTT	CASSHQYLITRDITGELFF
TRBJ2-7	14	TRBD2	TRBV19	few	TGTGCCAGTAGTATGGACAGCGGGGGTTCTGTGCAGTACTTC	CASSMDSGGSVQYF
TRBJ2-7	14	.	TRBV13	.	TGTGCCAGCAGCTTAGGGGCTAGCACGTACGAGCAGTACTTC	CASSLGASTYEQYF
TRBJ2-1	14	TRBD1	TRBV11-3	few	TGTGCCAGCAGCCCCGGACAGGGGTACAATGAGCAGTTCTTC	CASSPGQGYNEQFF
TRBJ2-7	12	.	TRBV11-2	few	TGTGCCAGCAGCTGGACAGCCTACGAGCAGTACTTC	CASSWTAYEQYF
TRBJ2-5	15	TRBD1	TRBV14	.	TGTGCCAGCAGCCAAATAAGGACAGGACAAGAGACCCAGTACTTC	CASSQIRTGQETQYF
TRBJ2-3	15	.	TRBV5-4	.	TGTGCCAGCAGCTTGGAGGCTAGTTCCACAGATACGCAGTATTTT	CASSLEASSTDTQYF
TRBJ2-7	19	TRBD2	TRBV4-2	.	TGTGCCAGCAGCCAAGATCCCCCCCGACGAGCGGGACCGGCCTACGAGCAGTACTTC	CASSQDPPRRAGPAYEQYF
TRBJ1-1	13	.	TRBV19	few	TGTGCCAGCGGACATCCAGTGGGCACTGAAGCTTTCTTT	CASGHPVGTEAFF